These T cell receptor beta chains were read from a single sample in a study of radiation and T cells in renal cell carcinoma. Data came from immunoSEQ multiplex PCR; TCRdb stores just in-frame clones and leaves some out. The sample records some 43,000 clones, nearly 85% being singletons. Sample: blood, taken from a patient whose treatment included radiotherapy and nephrectomy. These receptors originate from a woman aged 70 to 79 with renal cell carcinoma. The CDR3 runs from the conserved cysteine through the conserved F or W. D genes are given only for firm matches. A clone size is listed for some rows: how often the clone was seen (once, few, many), or a class if it is expanded.

TRBV6-1,TRBJ2-1,NA,NA,TGTGCCAGTCCATCGGACCCGCAAGGGAAGCAGTTCTTC,CASPSDPQGKQFF
TRBV9,TRBJ2-7,NA,NA,TGTGCCAGCAGCGTAGGTACCGGGGGAGCCTACGAGCAGTACTTC,CASSVGTGGAYEQYF
TRBV4-3,TRBJ2-3,NA,NA,TGCGCCAGCAGCCAATCGGGCGGGACTAGCACAGATACGCAGTATTTT,CASSQSGGTSTDTQYF
TRBV7-2,TRBJ1-3,few,TRBD1,TGTGCCAGCAGCTTAGCGGGGGTCGGGACAGCGACTGGAAACACCATATATTTT,CASSLAGVGTATGNTIYF
TRBV19,TRBJ1-1,NA,TRBD1,TGTGCCAGTAGTAACACAGGGGATTCTGAAGCTTTCTTT,CASSNTGDSEAFF
TRBV6-6,TRBJ1-2,NA,NA,TGTGCCACCGTACAGGGTATCTATGGCTACACCTTC,CATVQGIYGYTF
TRBV5-4,TRBJ1-3,few,NA,TGTGCCAGCAGCCAAGAATCTGGAAACACCATATATTTT,CASSQESGNTIYF
TRBV27,TRBJ1-2,NA,NA,TGTGCCAGCAGTTCAACCAATACCCACAGGGCTAACTATGGCTACACCTTC,CASSSTNTHRANYGYTF
TRBV19,TRBJ2-1,once,NA,TGTGCCAGTAGTGGTGGACAGAGGTACAATGAGCAGTTCTTC,CASSGGQRYNEQFF
TRBV10-1,TRBJ1-2,NA,NA,TGCGCCAGCATCCTTCGGGGCTACACCTTC,CASILRGYTF
TRBV7-8,TRBJ2-1,NA,NA,TGTGCCAGCAGCTTAAGCTCCTACAATGAGCAGTTCTTC,CASSLSSYNEQFF
TRBV15,TRBJ1-2,NA,NA,TGTGCCACCAGCAGAGATCGCTCGGGGATCAATGGCTACACCTTC,CATSRDRSGINGYTF
TRBV7-8,TRBJ2-7,NA,TRBD1,TGTGCCACAAACCCCGCGGCCGGGACAGGGGAGCAGTACTTC,CATNPAAGTGEQYF
TRBV9,TRBJ2-2,NA,NA,TGTGCCAGCAGCGTAAATTCCCGGGATAGCGGCACCGGGGAGCTGTTTTTT,CASSVNSRDSGTGELFF
TRBV7-8,TRBJ1-1,NA,TRBD1,TGTGCCAGCAGCTTGGGGACAGGGGGCGTGTCGGACACTGAAGCTTTCTTT,CASSLGTGGVSDTEAFF
TRBV6-1,TRBJ2-5,NA,TRBD2,TGTGCCAGCAGGGGGGGACTAGCGTCCCCAGAGACCCAGTACTTC,CASRGGLASPETQYF